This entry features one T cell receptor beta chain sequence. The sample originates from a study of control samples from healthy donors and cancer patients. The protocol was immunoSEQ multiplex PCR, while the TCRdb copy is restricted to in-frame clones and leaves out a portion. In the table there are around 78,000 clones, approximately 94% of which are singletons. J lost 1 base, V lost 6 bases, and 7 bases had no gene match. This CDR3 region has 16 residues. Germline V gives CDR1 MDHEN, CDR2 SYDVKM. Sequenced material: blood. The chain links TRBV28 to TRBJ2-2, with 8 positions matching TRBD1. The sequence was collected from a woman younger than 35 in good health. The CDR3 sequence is CASSPGTGRNTGELFF. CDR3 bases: TGTGCCAGCAGCCCCGGGACAGGACGGAACACCGGGGAGCTGTTTTTT.